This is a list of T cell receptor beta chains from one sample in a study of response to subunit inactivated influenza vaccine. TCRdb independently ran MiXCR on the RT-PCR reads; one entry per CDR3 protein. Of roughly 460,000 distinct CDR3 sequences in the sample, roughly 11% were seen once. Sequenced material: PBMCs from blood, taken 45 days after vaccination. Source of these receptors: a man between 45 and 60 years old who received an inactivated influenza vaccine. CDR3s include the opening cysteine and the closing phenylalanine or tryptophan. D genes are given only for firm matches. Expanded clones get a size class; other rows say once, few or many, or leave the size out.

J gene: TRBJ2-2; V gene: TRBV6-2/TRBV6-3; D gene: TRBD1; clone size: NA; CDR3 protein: CASSSGQKNTGELFF; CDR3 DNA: TGTGCCAGCAGTTCGGGACAGAAGAACACCGGGGAGCTGTTTTTT
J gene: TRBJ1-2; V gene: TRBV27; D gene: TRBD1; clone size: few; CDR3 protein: CASSSDAGTGVRGYTF; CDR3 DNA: TGTGCCAGCAGTTCCGACGCGGGGACAGGGGTTCGCGGCTACACCTTC
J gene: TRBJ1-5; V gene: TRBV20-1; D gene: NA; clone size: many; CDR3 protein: CSARSEGDQPQHF; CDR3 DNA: TGCAGTGCTCGCAGTGAGGGGGATCAGCCCCAGCATTTT
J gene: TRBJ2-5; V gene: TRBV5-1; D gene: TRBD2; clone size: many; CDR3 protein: CASSTGRGEETQYF; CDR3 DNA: TGCGCCAGCAGCACGGGACGGGGGGAAGAGACCCAGTACTTC
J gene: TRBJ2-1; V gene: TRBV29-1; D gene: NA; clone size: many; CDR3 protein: CSSAAPYNEQFF; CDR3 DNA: TGCAGTTCAGCGGCCCCCTACAATGAGCAGTTCTTC
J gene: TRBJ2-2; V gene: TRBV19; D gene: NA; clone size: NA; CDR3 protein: CASSTGIYGELFF; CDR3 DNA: TGTGCCAGTAGTACAGGGATCTACGGGGAGCTGTTTTTT
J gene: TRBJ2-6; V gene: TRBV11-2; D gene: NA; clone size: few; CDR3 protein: CASSLVWGHLSGANVLTF; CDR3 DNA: TGTGCCAGCAGCTTAGTTTGGGGACATCTCTCTGGGGCCAACGTCCTGACTTTC
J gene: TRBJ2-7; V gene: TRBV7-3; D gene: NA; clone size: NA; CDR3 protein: CASSLTVDSSYEQYF; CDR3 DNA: TGTGCCAGCAGCTTAACCGTCGATAGCTCCTACGAGCAGTACTTC
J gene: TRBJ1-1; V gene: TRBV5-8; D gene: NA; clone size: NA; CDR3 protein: CASSWRGVWSEAFF; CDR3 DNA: TGTGCCAGCAGCTGGAGAGGGGTGTGGTCTGAAGCTTTCTTT
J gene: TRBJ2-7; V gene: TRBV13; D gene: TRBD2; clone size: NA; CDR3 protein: CASSLEGSGGRSNEQYF; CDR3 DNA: TGTGCCAGCAGCTTAGAGGGTAGCGGGGGACGAAGTAACGAGCAGTACTTC
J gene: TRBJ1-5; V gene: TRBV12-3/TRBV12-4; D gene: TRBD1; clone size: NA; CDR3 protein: CACSPTGGVNQPQHF; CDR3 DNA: TGTGCCTGCAGTCCCACAGGGGGCGTCAATCAGCCCCAGCATTTT
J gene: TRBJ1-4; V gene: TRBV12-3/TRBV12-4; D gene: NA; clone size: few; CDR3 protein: CASSLRGTHEKLFF; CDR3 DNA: TGTGCCAGCAGTTTAAGGGGGACTCACGAAAAACTGTTTTTT
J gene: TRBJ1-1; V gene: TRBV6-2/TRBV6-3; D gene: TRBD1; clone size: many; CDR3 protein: CASSSPPLGTGEEWNTEAFF; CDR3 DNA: TGTGCCAGCAGTTCTCCACCCCTCGGGACAGGGGAGGAGTGGAACACTGAAGCTTTCTTT
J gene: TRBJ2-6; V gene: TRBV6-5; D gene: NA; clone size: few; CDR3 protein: CASSYSFRASGANVLTF; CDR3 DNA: TGTGCCAGCAGTTACTCGTTCAGGGCATCTGGGGCCAACGTCCTGACTTTC
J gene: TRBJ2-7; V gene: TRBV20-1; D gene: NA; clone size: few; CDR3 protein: CSARDYGGRYEQYF; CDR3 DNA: TGCAGTGCTAGAGATTATGGGGGGCGCTACGAGCAGTACTTC
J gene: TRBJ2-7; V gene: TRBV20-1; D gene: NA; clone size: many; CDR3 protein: CSASQSGFSYEQYF; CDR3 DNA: TGCAGTGCTAGCCAGAGCGGGTTCTCCTACGAGCAGTACTTC
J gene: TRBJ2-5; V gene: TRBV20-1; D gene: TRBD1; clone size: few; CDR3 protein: CSAPPGQGVETQYF; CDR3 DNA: TGCAGTGCCCCTCCGGGACAGGGGGTCGAGACCCAGTACTTC
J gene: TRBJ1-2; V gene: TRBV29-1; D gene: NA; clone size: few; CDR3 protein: CSVEGDLNYGYTF; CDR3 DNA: TGCAGCGTTGAAGGGGACCTTAACTATGGCTACACCTTC
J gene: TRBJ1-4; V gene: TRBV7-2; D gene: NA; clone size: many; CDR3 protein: CASSLASREKLFF; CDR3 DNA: TGTGCCAGCAGCTTAGCTTCGAGAGAAAAACTGTTTTTT
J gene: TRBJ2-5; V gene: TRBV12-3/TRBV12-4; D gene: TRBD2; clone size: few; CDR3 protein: CASSLRGAGEIQETQYF; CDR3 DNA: TGTGCCAGCAGTTTACGGGGAGCGGGGGAGATACAAGAGACCCAGTACTTC
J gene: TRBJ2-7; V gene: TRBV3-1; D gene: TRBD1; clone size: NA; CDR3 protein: CASTQGPGQIYEQYF; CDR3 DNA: TGTGCCTCCACCCAGGGACCGGGACAGATTTACGAGCAGTACTTC
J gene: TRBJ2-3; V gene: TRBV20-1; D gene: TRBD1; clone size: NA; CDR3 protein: CSAKSQGAVDTQYF; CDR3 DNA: TGCAGTGCCAAATCACAGGGGGCGGTAGATACGCAGTATTTT
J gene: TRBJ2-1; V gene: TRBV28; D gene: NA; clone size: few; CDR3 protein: CASSYVGDLRYNEQFF; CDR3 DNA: TGTGCCAGCAGTTATGTCGGGGACCTCAGATACAATGAGCAGTTCTTC
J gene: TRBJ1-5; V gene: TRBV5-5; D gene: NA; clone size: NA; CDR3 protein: CASSLGSRLSQPQHF; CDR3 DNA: TGTGCCAGCAGCTTGGGCTCACGGCTCTCTCAGCCCCAGCATTTT
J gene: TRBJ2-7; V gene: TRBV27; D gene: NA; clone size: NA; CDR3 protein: CASRNRDGSYEQYF; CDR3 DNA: TGTGCCAGCAGGAACCGGGACGGCTCCTACGAGCAGTACTTC
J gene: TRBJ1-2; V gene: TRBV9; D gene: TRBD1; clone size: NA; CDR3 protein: CASSVATWGGTEDGYTF; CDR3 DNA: TGTGCCAGCAGCGTAGCTACATGGGGCGGGACAGAGGATGGCTACACCTTC
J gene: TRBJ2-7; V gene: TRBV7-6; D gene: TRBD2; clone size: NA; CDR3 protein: CASSLGGTSAYEQYF; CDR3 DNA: TGTGCCAGCAGCTTAGGGGGGACTAGCGCCTACGAGCAGTACTTC
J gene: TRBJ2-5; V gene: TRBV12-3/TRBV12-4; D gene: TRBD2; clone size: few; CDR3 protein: CASSFRREAETQYF; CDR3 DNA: TGTGCCAGCAGTTTTCGGCGGGAGGCAGAGACCCAGTACTTC
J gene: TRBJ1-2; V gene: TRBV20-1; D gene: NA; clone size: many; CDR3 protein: CSARLTATGRLNYGYTF; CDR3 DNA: TGCAGTGCTAGACTGACAGCGACGGGACGGTTAAACTATGGCTACACCTTC
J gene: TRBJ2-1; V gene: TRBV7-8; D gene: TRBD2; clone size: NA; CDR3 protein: CASSKRLAGLLRYF; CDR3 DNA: TGTGCCAGCAGCAAAAGACTAGCGGGTCTACTCCGGTACTTC
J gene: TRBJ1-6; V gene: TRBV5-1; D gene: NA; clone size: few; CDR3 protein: CASSEGVYNSPLHF; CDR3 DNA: TGCGCCAGCAGTGAGGGGGTCTATAATTCACCCCTCCACTTT
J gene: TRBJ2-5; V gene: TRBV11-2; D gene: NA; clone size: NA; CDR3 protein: CASSFPDSGGAGKETQYF; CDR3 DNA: TGTGCCAGCAGCTTTCCCGATTCCGGGGGCGCAGGAAAAGAGACCCAGTACTTC
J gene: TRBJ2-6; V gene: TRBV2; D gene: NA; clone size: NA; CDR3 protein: CTFCLVSGRPSGANVLTF; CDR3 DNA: TGTACCTTCTGTTTAGTCTCAGGACGGCCCTCTGGGGCCAACGTCCTGACTTTC
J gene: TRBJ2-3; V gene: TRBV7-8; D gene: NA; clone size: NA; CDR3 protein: CASSGRRVAAHDTQYF; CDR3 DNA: TGTGCCAGCAGCGGGCGCAGGGTAGCGGCACACGATACGCAGTATTTT
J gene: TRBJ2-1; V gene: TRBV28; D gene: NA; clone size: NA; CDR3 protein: CASSASSAPAYNEQFF; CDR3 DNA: TGTGCCAGCAGTGCCTCTAGCGCCCCAGCCTACAATGAGCAGTTCTTC
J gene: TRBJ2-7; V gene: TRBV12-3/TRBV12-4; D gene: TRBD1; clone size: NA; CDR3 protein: CASRPGQGTYEQYF; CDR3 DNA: TGTGCCAGCAGGCCGGGACAGGGAACCTACGAGCAGTACTTC
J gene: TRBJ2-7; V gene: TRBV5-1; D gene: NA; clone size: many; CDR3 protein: CASSKVGDYEQYF; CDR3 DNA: TGCGCCAGCAGCAAGGTCGGTGATTACGAGCAGTACTTC
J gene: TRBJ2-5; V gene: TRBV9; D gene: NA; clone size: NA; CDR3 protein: CASSVGAGTQETQYF; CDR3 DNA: TGTGCCAGCAGCGTAGGGGCGGGAACACAAGAGACCCAGTACTTC
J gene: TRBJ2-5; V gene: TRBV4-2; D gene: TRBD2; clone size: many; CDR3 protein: CASSPLDSGDHRGETQYF; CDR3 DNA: TGTGCCAGCAGCCCCCTGGATAGCGGGGACCACCGAGGAGAGACCCAGTACTTC
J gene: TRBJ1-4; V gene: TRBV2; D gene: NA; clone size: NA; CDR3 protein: CASLRATNEKLFF; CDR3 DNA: TGTGCCAGTCTGAGGGCAACTAATGAAAAACTGTTTTTT
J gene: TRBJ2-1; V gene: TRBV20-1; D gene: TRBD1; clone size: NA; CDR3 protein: CSASYRGHDEQFF; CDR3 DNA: TGCAGTGCTAGCTACAGGGGGCACGATGAGCAGTTCTTC
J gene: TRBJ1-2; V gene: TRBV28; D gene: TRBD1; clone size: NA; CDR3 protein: CASSLADRGYGYTF; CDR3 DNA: TGTGCCAGCAGTTTGGCGGACAGGGGCTATGGCTACACCTTC
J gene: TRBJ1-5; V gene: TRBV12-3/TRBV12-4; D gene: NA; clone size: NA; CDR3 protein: CASSSSQRNQPQHF; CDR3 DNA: TGTGCCAGCAGTTCCTCGCAACGCAATCAGCCCCAGCATTTT
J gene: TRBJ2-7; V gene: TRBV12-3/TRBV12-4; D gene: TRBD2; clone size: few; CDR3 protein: CASSLEGLASPREQYF; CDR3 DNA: TGTGCCAGCAGTTTAGAGGGACTAGCGAGTCCGCGAGAGCAGTACTTC
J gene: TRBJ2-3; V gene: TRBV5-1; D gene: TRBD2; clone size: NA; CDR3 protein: CASSLLAGGSSTDTQYF; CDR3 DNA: TGCGCCAGCAGCTTACTAGCGGGAGGTTCTAGCACAGATACGCAGTATTTT
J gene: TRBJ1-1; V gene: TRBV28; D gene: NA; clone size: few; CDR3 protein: CASSLTGTDTEAFF; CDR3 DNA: TGTGCCAGCAGTTTAACCGGGACGGACACTGAAGCTTTCTTT
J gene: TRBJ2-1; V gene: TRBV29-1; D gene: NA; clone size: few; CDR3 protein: CSVVATYNEQFF; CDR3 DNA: TGCAGCGTTGTGGCTACCTACAATGAGCAGTTCTTC
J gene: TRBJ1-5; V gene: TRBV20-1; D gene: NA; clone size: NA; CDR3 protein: CSASYSGGTSNQPQHF; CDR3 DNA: TGCAGTGCTTCCTATTCCGGGGGGACATCCAATCAGCCCCAGCATTTT
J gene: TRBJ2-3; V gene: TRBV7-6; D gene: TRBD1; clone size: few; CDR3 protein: CASSNDRASTDTQYF; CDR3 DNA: TGTGCCAGCAGTAACGACAGGGCTAGCACAGATACGCAGTATTTT
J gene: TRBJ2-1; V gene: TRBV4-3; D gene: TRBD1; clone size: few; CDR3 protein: CASSPGGGDEQFF; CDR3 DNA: TGCGCCAGCAGCCCAGGGGGCGGCGATGAGCAGTTCTTC